These 14 T cell receptor beta chains came from one sample sequenced in a study of T cells in Graves' hyperthyroidism and ophthalmopathy. TCR beta CDR3 region amplification was performed from RNA transcripts. First-round RT-PCR targeting the TCR CDR3 was performed with the HTBI primer set. MiXCR, applied by TCRdb to the multiplex PCR reads, yields one record per CDR3 protein. The data contain 550,000 to 600,000 distinct CDR3 sequences, approximately 15% of them singletons. Source material: blood. These receptors were taken from a young woman with Graves' ophthalmopathy.

In the case of this clonotype: This may stem from a read error, because a much larger clone lies one nucleotide away. The rearrangement uses TRBV20-1 and TRBJ2-7; TRBD2 might be the D (5 bases). The germline V and J ends were trimmed by 2 bases and 4 bases, with 18 bases remaining between them. The length of the CDR3 is 15 residues. Germline V lookup: CDR1 DFQATT, CDR2 SNEGSKA (reference sequence). Here the CDR3 DNA reads TGCAGTGCTAGATGGGAGTCTGTGGCCCCGTACGAGCAGTACTTC. Encoded protein: CSARWESVAPYEQYF.

V is TRBV5-1 and J is TRBJ2-5; 7 positions agree with TRBD1. The CDR3 totals 15 residues. The germline CDR1 and CDR2 sequences are SGHRS and YFSETQ. V shed 5 bases, J shed 1 base, and the junction held 8 bases outside the gene matches. The CDR3 DNA is TGCGCCAGCAGTTTTACAGGGGTGAGCCAAGAGACCCAGTACTTC. Amino acids: CASSFTGVSQETQYF. Together with reference TRBV5-1 and TRBJ2-5, the CDR3 gives the full variable domain: KAGVTQTPRYLIKTRGQQVTLSCSPISGHRSVSWYQQTPGQGLQFLFEYFSETQRNKGNFPGRFSGRQFSNSRSEMNVSTLELGDSALYLCASSFTGVSQETQYFGPGTRLLVL.

This clonotype showed up many times. The rearrangement links TRBV28 to TRBJ2-3; D call uncertain. V gave up 7 bases and J gave up 0 bases, with 14 bases separating them. The CDR3 loop spans 15 amino acids. Germline V gives CDR1 MDHEN, CDR2 SYDVKM. The CDR3 spells CASTPGRSSTDTQYF. The DNA of the CDR3 is TGTGCCAGCACCCCGGGCCGCTCTAGCACAGATACGCAGTATTTT.

Many counts were recorded for this clonotype. The CDR3 loop is CASSDGLAEETQYF. The CDR3 DNA reads as TGTGCCAGCAGCGATGGACTAGCGGAAGAGACCCAGTACTTC. The chain has TRBV11-3 and TRBJ2-5; 10 nucleotides line up with TRBD2. Germline V gene lookup returns CDR1 SGHNT and CDR2 YENEEA. The CDR3 contains 14 residues. Trimming removed 5 bases from V and 3 bases from J; junction bases left unmatched: 3.

The CDR3, as DNA: TGTGCCAGCAGTCGCCCCCCGGGAAACACCATATATTTT. As protein: CASSRPPGNTIYF. The V call is TRBV28, the J call TRBJ1-3; D is ambiguous. CDR1 MDHEN and CDR2 SYDVKM come from the germline V gene. V dropped 5 bases and J dropped 4 bases, with 9 bases sitting between them. The CDR3 loop spans 13 amino acids. Drawing the rest from reference TRBV28 and TRBJ1-3, the complete variable domain is DVKVTQSSRYLVKRTGEKVFLECVQDMDHENMFWYRQDPGLGLRLIYFSYDVKMKEKGDIPEGYSVSREKKERFSLILESASTNQTSMYLCASSRPPGNTIYFGEGSWLTVV.

This clonotype was seen at least ten times. The V and J genes are TRBV12-3 or TRBV12-4 and TRBJ2-3; D is unresolved. Trimming removed 6 bases at V and 7 bases at J, with 11 bases between. The CDR3 spans 12 residues. The CDR3 DNA sequence: TGTGCCAGCAGCTCCCCCCCCAATACGCAGTATTTT. Amino acids: CASSSPPNTQYF.

A few counts support this clonotype. The chain recombines TRBV7-2 with TRBJ1-6; D gene ambiguous. This CDR3 is built from 15 residues. From germline, CDR1 is SGHTA and CDR2 FQGNSA. Trimming removed 5 bases from V and 7 bases from J, with 15 bases in between. The CDR3 loop reads CASSLETRRNSPLHF. CDR3 DNA: TGTGCCAGCAGCCTCGAAACCCGGCGCAATTCACCCCTCCACTTT.

This clonotype has ten or more counts. The chain joins TRBV28 to TRBJ2-3; perhaps TRBD2 as D (5 bases). The CDR3 has 17 residues. V lost 5 bases to trimming and J lost 0 bases, with 18 bases between them. CDR1 and CDR2 (germline): MDHEN, SYDVKM. CDR3 nucleotides: TGTGCCAGCAGTACTTATAGAAGCGGCCCTAGCACAGATACGCAGTATTTT. This gives the protein CASSTYRSGPSTDTQYF.

V usage is TRBV28 and J usage is TRBJ2-7; 14 nucleotides line up with TRBD2. The V segment lost 8 bases and the J segment 3 bases; nucleotides outside the gene matches: 30. The CDR3 loop spans 23 amino acids. CDR1 is MDHEN and CDR2 is SYDVKM in the germline V gene. The CDR3 DNA sequence: TGTGCCAGCTCACCACATAAGGGTATGGGACTAGCGGGAGTCCCCTATCCCTTCTACGAGCAGTACTTC. Encoded protein: CASSPHKGMGLAGVPYPFYEQYF.

Ten or more counts support this clonotype. Here the CDR3 reads CASSLIGGRAYEQYF. In DNA form, the CDR3 reads TGTGCCAGCAGCTTAATAGGTGGCAGGGCCTACGAGCAGTACTTC. This chain links TRBV11-3 with TRBJ2-7; D perhaps matches TRBD1 (5 bases). CDR3 length: 15 amino acids. Germline V CDR1 and CDR2: SGHNT, YENEEA. Trimming removed 2 bases from V and 2 bases from J, with 13 bases in between.

Only a few counts were recorded for this clonotype. The gene calls are TRBV5-5 and TRBJ1-3; D call uncertain. With 1 base removed from V and 4 bases from J, the gap between germline ends came to 12 bases. Germline V gene sequence: CDR1 SGHKS, CDR2 YYEKEE (reference sequence). This CDR3 is built from 15 residues. CDR3 nucleotide sequence: TGTGCCAGCAGCTTGATAGGGTCTTCCGGAAACACCATATATTTT. It translates to CASSLIGSSGNTIYF.

This clonotype was counted ten times or more. J is TRBJ2-1 and V is TRBV11-2; TRBD1 agrees at 8 bases. This CDR3 spans 15 amino acids. J lost 8 bases, V lost 6 bases, and 12 bases had no gene match. CDR1 is SGHAT and CDR2 is FQNNGV in the germline V gene. The CDR3: CASRSTGGAVDEQFF. Written as DNA, the CDR3 is TGTGCCAGCAGAAGTACAGGGGGAGCGGTGGATGAGCAGTTCTTC.

A remark on this clonotype: An end of the junction differs from the germline gene, which may be a read error. The chain carries TRBV7-7 and TRBJ2-7, with D hard to call. Germline loops: CDR1 SSHAT, CDR2 FNYEAQ (reference sequence). This CDR3 contains 15 residues. CDR3 protein: CASSPTVSASYEQYF. For the CDR3, the DNA is TGTGCTAGCAGCCCCACGGTGTCAGCCTCCTACGAGCAGTACTTC.

This clonotype has at least ten counts. The chain uses TRBV12-3 or TRBV12-4 and TRBJ1-2; TRBD1 aligns across 7 bases. The CDR3 has 14 amino acids. With 8 bases clipped from V and 5 bases from J, the junction kept 11 bases outside the gene matches. The CDR3 here is CASSGEGRGYGYTF. CDR3 nucleotide sequence: TGTGCCAGCTCCGGGGAGGGCAGGGGGTATGGCTACACCTTC.